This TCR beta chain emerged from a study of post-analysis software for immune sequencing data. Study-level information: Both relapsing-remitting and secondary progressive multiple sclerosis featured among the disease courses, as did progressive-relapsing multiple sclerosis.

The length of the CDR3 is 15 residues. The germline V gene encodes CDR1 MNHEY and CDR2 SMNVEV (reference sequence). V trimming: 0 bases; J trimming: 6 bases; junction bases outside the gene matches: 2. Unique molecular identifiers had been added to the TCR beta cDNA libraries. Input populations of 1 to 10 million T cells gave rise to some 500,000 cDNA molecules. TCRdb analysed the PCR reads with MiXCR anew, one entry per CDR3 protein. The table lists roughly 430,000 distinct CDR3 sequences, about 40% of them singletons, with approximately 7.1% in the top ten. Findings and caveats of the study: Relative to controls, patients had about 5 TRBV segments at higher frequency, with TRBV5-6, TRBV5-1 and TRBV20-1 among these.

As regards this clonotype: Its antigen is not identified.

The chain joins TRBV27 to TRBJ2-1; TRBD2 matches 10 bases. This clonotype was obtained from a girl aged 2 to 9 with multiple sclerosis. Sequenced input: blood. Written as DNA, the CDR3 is TGTGCCAGCAGTTTATCGTTAGCGGGAGGCAATGAGCAGTTCTTC. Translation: CASSLSLAGGNEQFF.